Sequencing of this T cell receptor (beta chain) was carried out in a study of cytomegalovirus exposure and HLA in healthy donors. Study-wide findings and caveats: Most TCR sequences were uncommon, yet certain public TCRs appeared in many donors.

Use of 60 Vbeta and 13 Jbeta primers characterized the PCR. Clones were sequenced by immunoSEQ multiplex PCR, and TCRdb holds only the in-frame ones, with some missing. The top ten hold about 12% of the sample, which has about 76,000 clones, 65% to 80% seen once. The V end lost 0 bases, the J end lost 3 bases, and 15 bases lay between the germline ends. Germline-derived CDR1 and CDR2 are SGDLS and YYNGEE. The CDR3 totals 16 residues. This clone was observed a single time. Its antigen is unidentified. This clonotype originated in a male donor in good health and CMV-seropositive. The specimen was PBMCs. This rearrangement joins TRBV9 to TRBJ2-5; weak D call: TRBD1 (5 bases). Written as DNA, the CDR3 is TGTGCCAGCAGCGTAGGAAACAGGCAAATCAAAGAGACCCAGTACTTC. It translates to CASSVGNRQIKETQYF.